These T cell receptor beta chains were read from a single sample in a study of blood T cell repertoires in COVID-19. TCRdb's copy holds only in-frame clones and misses some; the assay was immunoSEQ multiplex PCR. This sample has approximately 350,000 clones, with 80% to 90% found just once. The sequenced sample consisted of peripheral blood. These receptors all stem from a woman aged 55-75 years with COVID-19, enrolled during active disease. Each CDR3 is given with its conserved first and last residue. Each record gives: clone size, V gene, D gene, J gene, CDR3 DNA, CDR3 protein. The D gene is left open where the match is weak. Clone size is not always given. Where it is, it says once, few, many or a class for expanded clones.

.	TRBV21-1	.	TRBJ1-1	TGTGCCAGCAGCTTCCGGGTGGGGCCTTCAGGGGAAGCTTTCTTT	CASSFRVGPSGEAFF
.	TRBV3-1/TRBV3-2	TRBD1	TRBJ1-1	TGTGCCAGCAGCCAAGATCCGGGACAGGGAGGCACTGAAGCTTTCTTT	CASSQDPGQGGTEAFF
.	TRBV19	TRBD2	TRBJ2-1	TGTGCCAGTAGTATAGCTAGCGGGGATTATAATGAGCAGTTCTTC	CASSIASGDYNEQFF
.	TRBV6-6	TRBD1	TRBJ2-1	TGTGCCAGCAGAACCGGGACAGGGAAGTTCTTC	CASRTGTGKFF
.	TRBV19	.	TRBJ2-1	TGTGCCAGTAGGGTCACGGGCTACAATGAGCAGTTCTTC	CASRVTGYNEQFF
.	TRBV20-1	TRBD2	TRBJ2-1	TGCAGTGCTAGTGCGGCTAGCGGGAATGAGCAGTTCTTC	CSASAASGNEQFF
.	TRBV29-1	.	TRBJ1-1	TGCAGCGTGCGCGGGGGGGTTGGGAACACTGAAGCTTTCTTT	CSVRGGVGNTEAFF
.	TRBV5-1	TRBD1	TRBJ2-7	TGCGCCAGCAGCGCGGACAGGGCCTACGAGCAGTACTTC	CASSADRAYEQYF
.	TRBV11-2	.	TRBJ2-1	TGTGCCAGCAGCCTGGGTCTAGCGAATGAGCAGTTCTTC	CASSLGLANEQFF
.	TRBV6-5	.	TRBJ1-1	TGTGCCAGTATCGAACAGGTTTGGGGCACTGAAGCTTTCTTT	CASIEQVWGTEAFF
.	TRBV10-1	TRBD1	TRBJ2-5	TGCGCCAGCAGTGAGCGGACAGGGGATCAAGAGACCCAGTACTTC	CASSERTGDQETQYF
.	TRBV24-1	.	TRBJ1-5	TGTGCCACCCCATTGGTTGCAGCTCCCCGGGGCAATCAGCCCCAGCATTTT	CATPLVAAPRGNQPQHF
.	TRBV6-1	.	TRBJ2-5	TGTGCCAGCAGTGAAGTTGGACTGAACCGGGAGACCCAGTACTTC	CASSEVGLNRETQYF
.	TRBV10-3	.	TRBJ1-4	TGTGCCATCACTGCAGGGAGGGATGAAAAACTGTTTTTT	CAITAGRDEKLFF
once	TRBV10-3	TRBD2	TRBJ2-5	TGTGCCATCAGTGACTCGACTAGCGGTGGAGAGACCCAGTACTTC	CAISDSTSGGETQYF
.	TRBV11-2	TRBD1	TRBJ2-2	TGTGCCAGCAGCACACCAAGACAGGGCGCCGGGGAGCTGTTTTTT	CASSTPRQGAGELFF
.	TRBV27	.	TRBJ2-5	TGTGCCAGCAGTTTCCAGAGGTCCAAAGAGACCCAGTACTTC	CASSFQRSKETQYF
.	TRBV4-1	TRBD1	TRBJ1-1	TGCGCCAGCAGCCAGGAACAGGGGTGGGTCACTGAAGCTTTCTTT	CASSQEQGWVTEAFF
.	TRBV7-8	TRBD1	TRBJ2-3	TGTGCCAGCAGCCCCGGGACAGGGGGAAGGGATACGCAGTATTTT	CASSPGTGGRDTQYF
.	TRBV5-6	.	TRBJ2-1	TGTGCCAGCAGCTCGGACTTCCAGGGGCATGAGCAGTTCTTC	CASSSDFQGHEQFF
.	TRBV11-2	.	TRBJ2-5	TGTGCCAGCAGCCCCCGGGAATGGGAGACCCAGTACTTC	CASSPREWETQYF
.	TRBV6-1	.	TRBJ1-1	TGTGCCAGCAGTGATGAGCGGAAGAGCTTGAGCACTGAAGCTTTCTTT	CASSDERKSLSTEAFF
.	TRBV28	.	TRBJ1-5	TGTGCCAGCAGGCGGGGGGGGCCCAATCAGCCCCAGCATTTT	CASRRGGPNQPQHF
.	TRBV3-1/TRBV3-2	.	TRBJ2-3	TGTGCCAGCAGCCAAGTCATAATAGGGGAAGGAGGCACAGATACGCAGTATTTT	CASSQVIIGEGGTDTQYF
.	TRBV11-3	.	TRBJ1-6	TGTGCCAGCAGCCGAGGACAGCATAATTCACCCCTCCACTTT	CASSRGQHNSPLHF
once	TRBV13	TRBD2	TRBJ2-1	TGTGCCAGCAGTATCCGTCTAGCGGGGGGGCCCGTGAATGAGCAGTTCTTC	CASSIRLAGGPVNEQFF
.	TRBV5-1	TRBD2	TRBJ2-1	TGCGCCAGCAGCCCGACTAGCGGGGGGGCCGCCTACAATGAGCAGTTCTTC	CASSPTSGGAAYNEQFF
.	TRBV7-8	.	TRBJ1-4	TGTGCCAGCAGCTTCTACAGGGTTCCTTCTCCTAATGAAAAACTGTTTTTT	CASSFYRVPSPNEKLFF
.	TRBV6-1	.	TRBJ1-6	TGTGCCAGCAGTGAAGGCGTACTCTCACCCCTCCACTTT	CASSEGVLSPLHF
.	TRBV7-2	TRBD2	TRBJ2-5	TGTGCCAGCAGCTCACGGGCTCTAGCGGGGGGGCCGGGGGAGACCCAGTACTTC	CASSSRALAGGPGETQYF
.	TRBV7-3	TRBD1	TRBJ2-2	TGTGCCAGCAGCCGAGACAGGGAGAACACCGGGGAGCTGTTTTTT	CASSRDRENTGELFF
.	TRBV3-1/TRBV3-2	.	TRBJ2-6	TGTGCCAGCAGCCAAGATCTTTCTGGGGCCAACGTCCTGACTTTC	CASSQDLSGANVLTF
.	TRBV5-6	TRBD2	TRBJ2-7	TGTGCCAGCAGCCCTGGACTAGGCTCCTACGAGCAGTACTTC	CASSPGLGSYEQYF
few	TRBV12-3/TRBV12-4	.	TRBJ1-1	TGTGCCAGCAGTTTGGGAGGAGATGAAGCTTTCTTT	CASSLGGDEAFF
once	TRBV5-6	.	TRBJ2-3	TGTGCCAGCAGCGGAGGATATAGCACAGATACGCAGTATTTT	CASSGGYSTDTQYF
.	TRBV15	.	TRBJ1-4	TGTGCCACCAGTGTAACAGGGCGCCCCACTAATGAAAAACTGTTTTTT	CATSVTGRPTNEKLFF
.	TRBV2	TRBD2	TRBJ2-4	TGTGCCAGCAGTCCCCCAGCGGGGGTATTCGAAAACATTCAGTACTTC	CASSPPAGVFENIQYF
.	TRBV5-1	.	TRBJ1-3	TGCGCCAGCAGCAACGGACAGACTGGGACCGGAAACACCATATATTTT	CASSNGQTGTGNTIYF
.	TRBV3-1/TRBV3-2	.	TRBJ1-1	TGTGCCAGCAGCCAAGCCGTGACAGCAAAGAACACTGAAGCTTTCTTT	CASSQAVTAKNTEAFF
.	TRBV18	.	TRBJ1-3	TGTGCCAGCTCACCTGCGGGGGGAAAGAACACCATATATTTT	CASSPAGGKNTIYF
.	TRBV5-1	.	TRBJ2-2	TGCGCCAGCAGCTTGGCCGGACGGACAATGGGCACCGGGGAGCTGTTTTTT	CASSLAGRTMGTGELFF
.	TRBV5-6	.	TRBJ1-2	TGTGCCAGCAACATTTACAGGGAGCCTAACTATGGCTACACCTTC	CASNIYREPNYGYTF
once	TRBV6-5	.	TRBJ2-7	TGTGCCAGCGGCGGAGGCCCCAGCTCCTACGAGCAGTACTTC	CASGGGPSSYEQYF
.	TRBV21-1	.	TRBJ2-7	TGTGCCAGCAGCAAAAGGTCGTATCCTTGGACTAGAATCTCCAACGAGCAGTACTTC	CASSKRSYPWTRISNEQYF
.	TRBV5-1	TRBD1	TRBJ2-7	TGCGCCAGCAGCTTGGCCGGACAGGGGGAACCCTACGAGCAGTACTTC	CASSLAGQGEPYEQYF
.	TRBV30	TRBD1	TRBJ1-5	TGTGCCTGGGCGGGACAGGGGGCCGGTCAGCCCCAGCATTTT	CAWAGQGAGQPQHF
.	TRBV9	.	TRBJ2-1	TGTGCCAGCAGCGTAGAGGCGACTCTTGCCTACAATGAGCAGTTCTTC	CASSVEATLAYNEQFF
.	TRBV9	.	TRBJ1-3	TGTGCCAGCAGCGTAGGAACTGACTGGGTAGACACCATATATTTT	CASSVGTDWVDTIYF
.	TRBV4-2	TRBD2	TRBJ2-3	TGTGCCAGCAGCCAAGAAGGGGGATTAGCGGGGCCCACAGATACGCAGTATTTT	CASSQEGGLAGPTDTQYF
.	TRBV25-1	.	TRBJ1-3	TGTGCCAGCAGGGACCCCACGGACATCGGAAACACCATATATTTT	CASRDPTDIGNTIYF
.	TRBV6-6	TRBD1	TRBJ1-1	TGTGCCAGCAGTCTACAGGGGGCTGTTACTGAAGCTTTCTTT	CASSLQGAVTEAFF
once	TRBV3-1/TRBV3-2	TRBD2	TRBJ2-3	TGTGCCAGCAGCCATCCTCCTGGAGGCGGGGGGGCCGGAGATACGCAGTATTTT	CASSHPPGGGGAGDTQYF
.	TRBV29-1	.	TRBJ2-5	TGCAGCGTTGAGCGCAGGGGATACGAGACCCAGTACTTC	CSVERRGYETQYF
.	TRBV7-2	TRBD2	TRBJ2-7	TGTGCCAGCAGCTCCCGGACTAGCGGGGGGTCCACCTACGAGCAGTACTTC	CASSSRTSGGSTYEQYF
.	TRBV2	.	TRBJ1-3	TGTGCCAGCAGCCAGGGGTTTGGAAACACCATATATTTT	CASSQGFGNTIYF
.	TRBV3-1/TRBV3-2	TRBD2	TRBJ2-7	TGTGCCAGCAGCCACGCGGGGGGCTCCTACGAGCAGTACTTC	CASSHAGGSYEQYF
.	TRBV6-1	TRBD1	TRBJ2-4	TGTGCCAGCAGTGAAGTGTCCGGACAGGGGAGTAGGTACTTC	CASSEVSGQGSRYF
.	TRBV7-6	TRBD2	TRBJ2-1	TGTGCCAGCAGCTTCGCTAGCGGGGGGAGAAATGAGCAGTTCTTC	CASSFASGGRNEQFF